This T cell receptor (beta chain) was retrieved from a study of shared T cell receptors in the human thymus. Some clones are missing from TCRdb's copy, which holds only in-frame ones; the method was immunoSEQ multiplex PCR. The table has about 660,000 clones, 87% seen once. This clone occurred a few times. Trimming cost V 4 bases and J 3 bases; bases outside gene matches: 16. CDR3 length equals 18 residues. The same sample was also studied in work on human thymus T cells.

This TCR was sampled from a boy under two years old with a congenital heart defect. Material: thymocytes. This chain joins TRBV5-3 and TRBJ2-7; 10 bases fit TRBD2. TRBV5-3 is identified as an open reading frame with a role that is uncertain. CDR3 DNA sequence: TGTGCCAGAAGCCCCGGACCTAGCTCTAGCGGGAGATACTACGAGCAGTACTTC. Translating gives CARSPGPSSSGRYYEQYF.